This passage covers 28 T cell receptor beta chains from one sample sequenced in a study of blood T cell repertoires in COVID-19. TCRdb's copy holds only in-frame clones and misses some; the assay was immunoSEQ multiplex PCR. Of 190,000 or so clones in the sample, roughly 86% were seen once. Sequencing was done on a sample of peripheral blood. The source is a man aged 35-49 years with active or convalescent COVID-19.

V usage is TRBV27 and J usage is TRBJ2-3, with TRBD1 identical over 7 bases. The CDR3 totals 13 residues. V lost 4 bases and J lost 3; bases outside the gene matches: 1. Germline CDR1 MNHEY, CDR2 SMNVEV (reference sequence). This CDR3 reads CASSWDRTDTQYF. CDR3 DNA sequence: TGTGCCAGCAGTTGGGACAGAACAGATACGCAGTATTTT.

This rearrangement joins TRBV7-2 to TRBJ2-7; D remains ambiguous. CDR1 is SGHTA, CDR2 FQGNSA, per germline. The V end lost 2 bases, the J end lost 3 bases, and 8 bases lay between the germline ends. The CDR3 length is 13 residues. The CDR3 DNA sequence: TGTGCCAGCAGCTTATCGAGGCTCTACGAGCAGTACTTC. This codes for CASSLSRLYEQYF.

This chain links TRBV3-1 (or the pseudogene TRBV3-2) with TRBJ2-5; 10 bases agree with TRBD1. Germline loops: CDR1 LGHDT, CDR2 YNNKEL (reference sequence). Trimming cost V 0 bases and J 5 bases; bases outside gene matches: 6. The CDR3 loop spans 16 amino acids. The CDR3 DNA is TGTGCCAGCAGCCAAGATGTGACAGGGGGCGGGGAGACCCAGTACTTC. This encodes CASSQDVTGGGETQYF.

This clone has only one observation. V usage is TRBV28 and J usage is TRBJ1-2, with D maybe TRBD1 (6 bases). Trimming left V 7 bases short and J 2 bases short, with 14 bases between. The germline gives CDR1 MDHEN, CDR2 SYDVKM. CDR3 size: 14 residues. The CDR3 coding sequence is TGTGCCAGCACACTACAGGGCCCGAACTATGGCTACACCTTC. Its protein product is CASTLQGPNYGYTF.

Ten or more counts support this clone. The chain recombines TRBV4-3 with TRBJ2-1; possible D gene TRBD2, 6 bases. The ends were cut back, 6 bases at V and 9 bases at J, with 21 bases in the middle. This CDR3 is built from 15 residues. Per germline, CDR1 LGHNA and CDR2 YSLEER. In DNA, the CDR3 is TGCGCCAGCAGTCGAACTAGCTCCCAGGCGGTTGAGCAGTTCTTC. Its protein is CASSRTSSQAVEQFF.

The V and J genes are TRBV7-6 and TRBJ2-5; the D gene is possibly TRBD1 (6 bases). Germline assignment: CDR1 SGHVS and CDR2 FNYEAQ. Trimming removed 2 bases from V and 4 bases from J, with 14 bases in between. The CDR3 consists of 15 residues. The DNA for the CDR3 is TGTGCCAGCAGCTTATTAGCAGGGGCTCCAGAGACCCAGTACTTC. Translating gives CASSLLAGAPETQYF.

The chain has TRBV23-1 and TRBJ1-4, with D perhaps TRBD1 (5 bases). TRBV23-1 is an ORF for which the function is uncertain. There are 17 residues in the CDR3. V shed 2 bases and J shed 0 bases, with 13 bases lying between them. The CDR3 spells CASSQGPGEPTNEKLFF. CDR3 coding DNA: TGCGCCAGCAGTCAAGGCCCGGGGGAGCCAACTAATGAAAAACTGTTTTTT.

V is TRBV27 and J is TRBJ1-2, with 9 bases matching TRBD1. Trimming cost V 0 bases and J 4 bases; bases outside gene matches: 3. The CDR3 sequence is 15 residues long. CDR1 is MNHEY, CDR2 SMNVEV, per germline (reference sequence). The CDR3 bases are TGTGCCAGCAGTTTATCCAACAGGGGGCTCTATGGCTACACCTTC. Encoded protein: CASSLSNRGLYGYTF.

As to this clone: Compared with germline, one end of the junction differs, possibly owing to a read error. The chain has TRBV28 and TRBJ2-7; the D gene is possibly TRBD1 (5 bases). The germline CDR1 and CDR2 sequences are MDHEN and SYDVKM. CDR3 length: 12 residues. Here the CDR3 DNA reads TGTGCCAGCACTTTACAGGCTGGGGCGCAGTACTTC. The encoded protein is CASTLQAGAQYF.

The sample holds one count of this clone. J is TRBJ1-1 and V is TRBV28, with TRBD1 identical over 8 bases. The CDR3 loop spans 15 amino acids. Germline CDR1 and CDR2: MDHEN and SYDVKM. Trimming cost V 4 bases and J 2 bases; bases outside gene matches: 6. CDR3 region: CASSSTGARNTEAFF. In nucleotides, the CDR3 is TGTGCCAGCAGTTCGACAGGGGCCCGAAACACTGAAGCTTTCTTT.

This clone has only one observation. This sequence joins TRBV11-2 and TRBJ1-1, with unresolved D. V shed 0 bases and J shed 7 bases, with 9 bases lying between them. The CDR3 consists of 13 residues. Germline V gives CDR1 SGHAT, CDR2 FQNNGV. The CDR3: CASSLDLRGEAFF. The CDR3 DNA reads as TGTGCCAGCAGCTTAGACCTCCGGGGTGAAGCTTTCTTT.

CDR3 residues: CASRFDGQDSNQPQHF. The CDR3 DNA is TGTGCCAGCAGATTCGACGGACAGGATAGCAATCAGCCCCAGCATTTT. The chain carries TRBV5-5 and TRBJ1-5; 7 bases align to TRBD1. Per the germline V gene, CDR1 is SGHKS and CDR2 is YYEKEE (reference sequence). The ends lost 5 bases at V and 0 bases at J; junction bases unmatched: 8. This CDR3 contains 16 residues.

As DNA, the CDR3 is TGTGCCAGCAGGACAGGGGTTTGGGAGACCCAGTACTTC. This gives the protein CASRTGVWETQYF. J is TRBJ2-5 and V is TRBV6-5; 8 positions agree with TRBD1. Trimming at V came to 6 bases and at J to 5 bases, leaving 5 bases not matched to a gene. The CDR3 totals 13 residues. Germline assignment: CDR1 MNHEY and CDR2 SVGAGI.

The gene calls are TRBV19 and TRBJ1-5, with 8 positions matching TRBD1. Per the germline V gene, CDR1 is LNHDA and CDR2 is SQIVND (reference sequence). V trimming: 7 bases; J trimming: 9 bases; junction bases outside the gene matches: 17. The CDR3 has 16 amino acids. Here the CDR3 reads CASIGGTGRGSGPQHF. In DNA form, the CDR3 reads TGTGCCAGTATCGGAGGGACAGGTAGGGGCTCAGGGCCCCAGCATTTT.

The rearrangement joins TRBV19 to TRBJ1-1, with D perhaps matching TRBD1 (6 bases). The V end was cut by 7 bases, the J end by 0 bases, with 15 bases between. Germline CDR1 and CDR2: LNHDA and SQIVND (reference sequence). The CDR3 runs 15 residues. The CDR3 loop reads CASTRQARMNTEAFF. The CDR3 DNA reads as TGTGCCAGTACCAGACAGGCCCGGATGAACACTGAAGCTTTCTTT.

This clone was seen many times. The gene calls are TRBV4-1 and TRBJ1-2; D is undetermined. Germline loops: CDR1 MGHRA, CDR2 YSYEKL. V lost 0 bases, J lost 8 bases, and 13 bases lay in between. CDR3 length: 14 residues. CDR3 loop: CASSQESGMRGYTF. CDR3 DNA sequence: TGCGCCAGCAGCCAAGAATCAGGAATGCGAGGCTACACCTTC.

This clone was seen just once. This chain links TRBV11-1 with TRBJ2-1; 10 positions match TRBD2. V was clipped by 5 bases and J by 4 bases; unmatched bases: 8. Germline CDR1 and CDR2: SGHAT and FQDESV (reference sequence). This CDR3 has 16 residues. Written as DNA, the CDR3 is TGTGCCAGCAGCCTCACACTAGCGGGGTTTTACAATGAGCAGTTCTTC. This sequence encodes CASSLTLAGFYNEQFF.

The chain employs TRBV9 and TRBJ2-1; D is uncertain. Between the trimmed V and J ends, which lost 0 bases and 11 bases, there was a span of 12 bases. The CDR3 contains 13 residues. Germline assignment: CDR1 SGDLS and CDR2 YYNGEE. The CDR3 reads CASSVAQEMQQFF. CDR3 DNA sequence: TGTGCCAGCAGCGTAGCCCAAGAGATGCAGCAGTTCTTC. Using reference TRBV9 and TRBJ2-1 for the parts outside the CDR3, the full variable domain is DSGVTQTPKHLITATGQRVTLRCSPRSGDLSVYWYQQSLDQGLQFLIQYYNGEERAKGNILERFSAQQFPDLHSELNLSSLELGDSALYFCASSVAQEMQQFFGPGTRLTVL.

The chain carries TRBV15 and TRBJ1-5, with D uncertain. The germline gives CDR1 LNHNV, CDR2 YYDKDF (reference sequence). The V and J ends lost 5 bases and 0 bases respectively, with 11 bases between them. This CDR3 region has 15 residues. The CDR3 spells CATSGTYSSNQPQHF. The CDR3 nucleotides read TGTGCCACCAGCGGTACCTACAGTAGCAATCAGCCCCAGCATTTT.

The chain couples TRBV7-3 to TRBJ1-1; the match to TRBD1 covers 7 bases. V shed 3 bases and J 6 bases; nucleotides not matched to a gene: 7. The germline V gene encodes CDR1 SGHTA and CDR2 FQGTGA. This CDR3 comprises 14 residues. DNA of the CDR3: TGTGCCAGCAGCTTGGGGACAGTTGGTTCTGAAGCTTTCTTT. Its translation: CASSLGTVGSEAFF. The whole variable domain, remainder taken from reference TRBV7-3 and TRBJ1-1, is GAGVSQTPSNKVTEKGKYVELRCDPISGHTALYWYRQSLGQGPEFLIYFQGTGAADDSGLPNDRFFAVRPEGSVSTLKIQRTERGDSAVYLCASSLGTVGSEAFFGQGTRLTVV.

The rearrangement links TRBV4-1 to TRBJ2-3; D unclear. This CDR3 has 12 amino acids. V lost 1 base, J lost 6 bases, and 5 bases lay in between. Germline V gene sequence: CDR1 MGHRA, CDR2 YSYEKL. In DNA, the CDR3 is TGCGCCAGCAGCCAAGTCAGGGATACGCAGTATTTT. As protein: CASSQVRDTQYF.

This chain links TRBV28 with TRBJ1-4; 11 nucleotides line up with TRBD1. The CDR3 has 14 residues. In germline, CDR1 is MDHEN, CDR2 SYDVKM. V trimming: 5 bases; J trimming: 7 bases; junction bases outside the gene matches: 3. The CDR3 is CASSHGTGGEKLFF. Here the CDR3 DNA reads TGTGCCAGCAGTCATGGGACAGGGGGTGAAAAACTGTTTTTT.

In its sample, this clone was seen once. J is TRBJ2-5 and V is TRBV11-1, with D maybe TRBD2 (6 bases). CDR1 SGHAT and CDR2 FQDESV come from the germline V gene (reference sequence). The V and J ends lost 5 bases and 3 bases respectively, with 10 bases between them. The length of the CDR3 is 13 residues. CDR3 in DNA: TGTGCCAGCAGCGGGGACTTAAAAGAGACCCAGTACTTC. Protein product: CASSGDLKETQYF.

This chain uses TRBV14 with TRBJ1-1; TRBD1 is a possible D gene (5 bases). The V end was cut by 3 bases, the J end by 3 bases, with 11 bases between. This CDR3 has 14 residues. Germline CDR1 and CDR2: SGHDN and FVKESK. The CDR3 sequence is CASSQAGWDTEAFF. As DNA, the CDR3 is TGTGCCAGCAGCCAGGCAGGGTGGGACACTGAAGCTTTCTTT.

The V gene is TRBV14, the J gene TRBJ1-1; D uncertain. The CDR3 is 11 residues long. CDR1 and CDR2 from the germline V gene are SGHDN and FVKESK. V was pared by 8 bases and J by 4 bases, with 8 bases between. The CDR3 reads CASAESTEAFF. DNA for the CDR3: TGTGCCAGCGCCGAGAGCACTGAAGCTTTCTTT.

The rearrangement uses TRBV5-1 and TRBJ2-1; 7 nucleotides agree with TRBD2. Germline CDR1 is SGHRS and CDR2 is YFSETQ. V was pared by 4 bases and J by 5 bases, with 6 bases of the junction left unmatched. This CDR3 has 14 residues. The CDR3 region is CASSKGLSDNEQFF. In nucleotides, the CDR3 is TGCGCCAGCAGCAAGGGACTATCAGACAATGAGCAGTTCTTC.

J is TRBJ2-1 and V is TRBV2; 7 nucleotides align to TRBD2. Germline values: CDR1 SNHLY, CDR2 FYNNEI. Trimming removed 11 bases from V and 5 bases from J; junction bases left unmatched: 6. The CDR3 is made up of 12 amino acids. Written as DNA, the CDR3 is TGTGCCGGCCGGGACTATAACAATGAGCAGTTCTTC. It encodes CAGRDYNNEQFF. Variable domain in full (rest from reference TRBV2 and TRBJ2-1): EPEVTQTPSHQVTQMGQEVILRCVPISNHLYFYWYRQILGQKVEFLVSFYNNEISEKSEIFDDQFSVERPDGSNFTLKIRSTKLEDSAMYFCAGRDYNNEQFFGPGTRLTVL.

The V call is TRBV6-6, the J call TRBJ2-5; possibly TRBD1 for D (6 bases). V gave up 5 bases and J gave up 3 bases, with 10 bases separating them. CDR1 is MNHNY and CDR2 is SVGAGI in the germline V gene (reference sequence). This CDR3 contains 13 residues. In nucleotides, the CDR3 is TGTGCCAGCAGTGATACAGGGAAAGAGACCCAGTACTTC. This encodes CASSDTGKETQYF.